One and the same sample provided the 25 T cell receptor beta chains below, sequenced in a study of vaccination and CD4 T cells after COVID-19. No antigen has been identified for these receptors. Treatment described: roughly 10-day PBMC culture with coronavirus spike peptide pools or control peptides (ViraFEST assay). The collection of CD4+ T cells from the unexposed donor took place before the COVID-19 pandemic (2011-2018). An Oncomine TCR Beta short-read assay was used to sequence the DNA from cultured CD4+ T cells. Cultured CD4+ T cells yielded the extracted genomic DNA. TCRdb reprocessed the PCR reads via MiXCR and lists one record per CDR3 protein. The data show some 11,000 distinct CDR3 sequences, with about 34% seen just once and approximately 14% held by the top ten. Sequenced input: CD4+ T cells from blood, cultured in vitro. The receptors originated from a human donor in good health.

This sequence joins TRBV20-1 and TRBJ2-1; TRBD2 matches at 10 bases. CDR3 length equals 17 residues. Germline CDR1 is DFQATT and CDR2 is SNEGSKA (reference sequence). The junction had 9 bases not matched to a gene; V was cut back by 3 bases and J by 1 base. CDR3 loop: CSASQKLAGPSYNEQFF. The DNA for the CDR3 is TGCAGTGCTAGTCAAAAACTAGCGGGGCCTTCCTACAATGAGCAGTTCTTC.

The sample holds a few counts of this clonotype. The chain has TRBV7-3 and TRBJ1-1, with D possibly being TRBD1 (6 bases). Looked up from germline, CDR1 is SGHTA and CDR2 is FQGTGA. V was shortened by 5 bases and J by 3 bases, with 13 bases between the two germline ends. This CDR3 region has 14 residues. This chain's CDR3 is CASSAAGVHTEAFF. CDR3 bases: TGTGCCAGCAGCGCCGCAGGGGTCCACACTGAAGCTTTCTTT.

The chain links TRBV6-2 or TRBV6-3 to TRBJ1-5; 9 nucleotides line up with TRBD1. CDR1 is MNHEY, CDR2 SVGEGT, per germline. The CDR3 consists of 18 residues. After removal of 11 bases from V and 0 bases from J, the junction contained 17 bases not matched to a gene. The CDR3 DNA reads TGTGCCTCCAAGTTAAGGGGACAGGGAAGTTATAGCAATCAGCCCCAGCATTTT. It translates to CASKLRGQGSYSNQPQHF.

V and J are TRBV20-1 and TRBJ2-2; a weak D match, TRBD2 (6 bases). The CDR3 length is 15 residues. Trimming left V 2 bases short and J 0 bases short, with 10 bases between. Germline V gene lookup returns CDR1 DFQATT and CDR2 SNEGSKA (reference sequence). For the CDR3, the DNA is TGCAGTGCTAGACCCGGACTAACGAACACCGGGGAGCTGTTTTTT. As protein: CSARPGLTNTGELFF.

This clonotype came up a few times. This chain links TRBV20-1 with TRBJ2-2, with D unresolved. Germline V gene sequence: CDR1 DFQATT, CDR2 SNEGSKA (reference sequence). Trimming left V 2 bases short and J 5 bases short, with 9 bases between. This CDR3 is built from 13 residues. This CDR3 reads CSARPSATGELFF. Written as DNA, the CDR3 is TGCAGTGCTAGACCCTCGGCGACCGGGGAGCTGTTTTTT.

V and J are TRBV4-3 and TRBJ2-7; D uncertain. Trimming took 0 bases from V and 0 from J, leaving 15 bases between them. This CDR3 comprises 17 residues. Looked up from germline, CDR1 is LGHNA and CDR2 is YSLEER. DNA of the CDR3: TGCGCCAGCAGCCAAGATAATCCCGGCGTGGGCTCCTACGAGCAGTACTTC. Amino acid sequence: CASSQDNPGVGSYEQYF.

This clonotype has more than one count but fewer than ten. One end of the junction varies from germline; a read error may be responsible. The rearrangement uses TRBV12-3 or TRBV12-4 and TRBJ2-5; 12 bases align to TRBD2. The CDR3 is made up of 15 amino acids. CDR3 bases: TGTGCCAGCAGTCTAGCGGGAGGGAACCAAGAGACCCAGTACTTC. This codes for CASSLAGGNQETQYF.

The genes are TRBV28 and TRBJ1-2; possibly TRBD1 for D (5 bases). V was shortened by 5 bases and J by 0 bases, with 10 bases between the two germline ends. This CDR3 is 14 amino acids long. Germline V lookup: CDR1 MDHEN, CDR2 SYDVKM. The CDR3: CASSLGGSNYGYTF. CDR3 bases: TGTGCCAGCAGTCTGGGGGGTTCTAACTATGGCTACACCTTC.

This clonotype has a handful of counts. J is TRBJ1-5 and V is TRBV30; possible D gene TRBD1, 6 bases. The CDR3 has 15 amino acids. Trimming took off 0 bases at V and 1 base at J, with 10 bases between the two ends. Germline V lookup: CDR1 GTSNPN, CDR2 SVGIG (reference sequence). The CDR3 DNA is TGTGCCTGGAGTGTACAGGGTGGCAGCAATCAGCCCCAGCATTTT. This encodes CAWSVQGGSNQPQHF.

V and J are TRBV5-4 and TRBJ1-2; TRBD1 aligns across 10 bases. Germline V gene lookup returns CDR1 SGHNT and CDR2 YYREEE (reference sequence). V lost 6 bases to trimming and J lost 4 bases; unmatched junction nucleotides: 6. CDR3 length equals 14 residues. The CDR3 loop reads CASNRDRGFYGYTF. CDR3 sequence (DNA): TGTGCCAGCAACCGGGACAGGGGATTCTATGGCTACACCTTC.

For this clonotype: The CDR3 carries no conserved terminal phenylalanine or tryptophan, so it likely arises from a read error. The chain employs TRBV20-1 and TRBJ2-5; 12 nucleotides align to TRBD2. Germline trimming cut 5 bases from V and 5 bases from J; bases unmatched to any gene: 3. The length of the CDR3 is 13 residues. Per germline, CDR1 DFQATT and CDR2 SNEGSKA (reference sequence). The CDR3 reads CSADLAGGETQYL. Written as DNA, the CDR3 is TGCAGTGCTGACCTAGCGGGAGGGGAGACCCAGTACTTA.

This chain joins TRBV15 and TRBJ2-1; 14 bases match TRBD2. Trimming cost V 1 base and J 8 bases; bases outside gene matches: 7. Germline V lookup: CDR1 LNHNV, CDR2 YYDKDF (reference sequence). This CDR3 has 17 amino acids. The CDR3 loop is CATSRVTGTSGSHEQFF. The CDR3 DNA reads TGTGCCACCAGCAGAGTAACCGGGACTAGCGGGAGCCATGAGCAGTTCTTC.

This chain links TRBV20-1 with TRBJ2-5; 10 nucleotides match TRBD2. Germline assignment: CDR1 DFQATT and CDR2 SNEGSKA (reference sequence). Trimming removed 2 bases from V and 5 bases from J; junction bases left unmatched: 17. The CDR3 loop spans 18 amino acids. CDR3 sequence reads: CSARTGTSDWRALETQYF. The CDR3 DNA reads TGCAGTGCTAGAACCGGGACTAGCGACTGGAGGGCCTTGGAGACCCAGTACTTC.

This rearrangement joins TRBV4-2 to TRBJ2-2; 8 bases map to TRBD2. Germline assignment: CDR1 LGHNA and CDR2 YNFKEQ. This CDR3 is built from 14 residues. The ends lost 7 bases at V and 5 bases at J; junction bases unmatched: 6. The CDR3 bases are TGTGCCAGCAAAGCGGGAGAAGTTACCGGGGAGCTGTTTTTT. Translating it yields CASKAGEVTGELFF.

By share, this clonotype ranks as medium-sized (0.01 to 0.1%). The chain employs TRBV2 and TRBJ1-2; 10 bases are shared with TRBD1. This CDR3 region has 12 residues. CDR1 SNHLY and CDR2 FYNNEI come from the germline V gene. With 6 bases clipped from V and 8 bases from J, the junction kept 3 bases outside the gene matches. The CDR3 here is CASRGQGWGYTF. CDR3 nucleotide sequence: TGTGCCAGCAGGGGACAGGGGTGGGGCTACACCTTC.

This chain uses TRBV28 with TRBJ1-5; a weak D match, TRBD1 (5 bases). The CDR3 has 16 amino acids. CDR1 is MDHEN and CDR2 is SYDVKM in the germline V gene. V was trimmed by 3 bases and J by 4 bases, leaving 16 bases between them. The chain's CDR3 is CASSFGTWGRNQPQHF. In DNA, the CDR3 is TGTGCCAGCAGTTTTGGGACTTGGGGGAGAAATCAGCCCCAGCATTTT.

This clonotype was observed a handful of times. The V gene is TRBV6-5, the J gene TRBJ2-5; 10 bases align to TRBD2. The CDR3 totals 17 residues. With 0 bases clipped from V and 7 bases from J, the junction kept 11 bases outside the gene matches. The germline V gene has CDR1 MNHEY and CDR2 SVGAGI. The CDR3 bases are TGTGCCAGCAGTTACTCTAGGTCGGCTAGCGGGAGCGGGACCCAGTACTTC. It codes for CASSYSRSASGSGTQYF.

This clonotype has a handful of counts. This chain joins TRBV11-3 and TRBJ2-5; no definite D call. Germline CDR1 SGHNT, CDR2 YENEEA. The CDR3 runs 13 residues. Trimming removed 3 bases from V and 3 bases from J, with 8 bases in between. The CDR3 DNA reads TGTGCCAGCAGCTTTGGTCCCAAAGAGACCCAGTACTTC. Protein sequence: CASSFGPKETQYF. Based on the CDR3 plus reference TRBV11-3 and TRBJ2-5, the full variable domain is EAGVVQSPRYKIIEKKQPVAFWCNPISGHNTLYWYLQNLGQGPELLIRYENEEAVDDSQLPKDRFSAERLKGVDSTLKIQPAELGDSAVYLCASSFGPKETQYFGPGTRLLVL.

The V call is TRBV6-5, the J call TRBJ1-5; possible D gene TRBD1, 5 bases. Trimming shortened V by 4 bases and J by 2 bases, and 15 bases separated the two germline ends. The CDR3 is 16 amino acids. The germline V gene encodes CDR1 MNHEY and CDR2 SVGAGI. The CDR3 spells CASSSIRGRRNQPQHF. The CDR3 nucleotides read TGTGCCAGCAGTTCTATCCGGGGCCGTCGCAATCAGCCCCAGCATTTT.

This clonotype has only a few counts. The chain is built from TRBV6-1 and TRBJ2-1; no firm D call. V was pared by 6 bases and J by 0 bases, with 6 bases between. Germline CDR1 MNHNS, CDR2 SASEGT. The CDR3 has 13 residues. The CDR3 spells CASSWSSYNEQFF. Written as DNA, the CDR3 is TGTGCCAGCAGCTGGTCCTCCTACAATGAGCAGTTCTTC.

The rearrangement joins TRBV6-5 to TRBJ2-1; D may be TRBD2 (6 bases). The CDR3 totals 14 residues. Germline values: CDR1 MNHEY, CDR2 SVGAGI. Trimming took off 2 bases at V and 5 bases at J, with 10 bases between the two ends. This chain's CDR3 is CASSYRGGNNEQFF. CDR3 bases: TGTGCCAGCAGTTACAGGGGCGGGAACAATGAGCAGTTCTTC.

Note on this clonotype: A much more abundant neighbour one base away suggests this may be a read error. V and J are TRBV20-1 and TRBJ1-5, with 9 bases identical to TRBD1. This CDR3 spans 14 amino acids. In germline, CDR1 is DFQATT, CDR2 SNEGSKA (reference sequence). For the CDR3, the DNA is TGCAGCGGATGGACAGGGGAAGACAATCAGCCCCAGCATTTT. This sequence encodes CSGWTGEDNQPQHF.

The genes are TRBV4-1 and TRBJ2-5; D not certain. The CDR3 runs to 14 residues. Germline CDR1 and CDR2: MGHRA and YSYEKL. With 0 bases removed from V and 5 bases from J, the gap between germline ends came to 10 bases. The CDR3 DNA reads TGCGCCAGCAGCCAAGACATAACCAGGGAGACCCAGTACTTC. Translation gives CASSQDITRETQYF.

This rearrangement joins TRBV20-1 to TRBJ2-3, with D perhaps matching TRBD2 (7 bases). The CDR3 extends over 16 amino acids. V was clipped by 3 bases and J by 8 bases, with 24 bases between them. Germline lookup yields CDR1 DFQATT and CDR2 SNEGSKA (reference sequence). CDR3 DNA sequence: TGCAGTGCTAGGGACAGTTTTAGCGGGCCGCAGGGTACGCAGTATTTT. This codes for CSARDSFSGPQGTQYF.

The chain combines TRBV20-1 with TRBJ2-1, with 13 nucleotides matching TRBD2. The CDR3 is 17 residues long. Germline lookup yields CDR1 DFQATT and CDR2 SNEGSKA (reference sequence). V gave up 3 bases and J gave up 4 bases; unmatched junction bases: 9. CDR3 DNA: TGCAGTGCTAGGAGGACTAGCGGGAGCCTTTCGTACAATGAGCAGTTCTTC. Translated: CSARRTSGSLSYNEQFF.